This T cell receptor (beta chain) appears in the sequencing data of a study of T cell responses to AZD1222 COVID-19 vaccine. Produced via immunoSEQ multiplex PCR; TCRdb's table is partial and in-frame only. Altogether 75,000 to 85,000 clones are present, almost 90% being singletons, with the ten largest covering around 1.5%. The V gene lost 7 bases and the J gene lost 1 base, with 23 bases spanning the gap. The CDR3 runs 18 residues. Germline-derived CDR1 and CDR2 are LNHDA and SQIVND (reference sequence). This specimen was peripheral blood, taken 28 days after the second AZD1222 dose. This chain connects TRBV19 to TRBJ1-5; perhaps TRBD1 as D (5 bases). The receptor was derived from an adult who received the AZD1222 COVID-19 vaccine. The CDR3 reads CASTTSGRFVPSNQPQHF. DNA for the CDR3: TGTGCCAGTACCACATCAGGGCGATTCGTCCCCAGCAATCAGCCCCAGCATTTT.